What follows describes a single T cell receptor (beta chain). Alongside a J-beta primer mix, a sample-barcoded 5' primer served in a second PCR lasting roughly 7 to 11 cycles. A single record per CDR3 protein comes from TCRdb applying MiXCR to the 5' RACE reads. The data contain 800,000 or so distinct CDR3 sequences, 20% to 25% of them seen just once; the ten biggest clones take up roughly 3.8%. The sample belongs to a study of blood T cells in healthy people across ages. The CDR3 totals 17 residues. The germline V and J ends were trimmed by 0 bases and 4 bases, with 19 bases remaining between them. Per the germline V gene, CDR1 is LGHNA and CDR2 is YSLEER. These data were also reused for a study on T cells of mothers and their children.

This rearrangement joins TRBV4-3 to TRBJ2-7; D call uncertain. The TCR comes from a boy aged 5-17 years in good health. The sequenced material came from blood. The CDR3 spells CASSQESRAGEYYEQYF. The DNA for the CDR3 is TGCGCCAGCAGCCAAGAGTCTAGGGCCGGAGAATATTACGAGCAGTACTTC.